These T cell receptor beta chains were read from a single sample in a study of blood T cells in healthy people across ages. TCRdb ran MiXCR on the 5' RACE reads and lists one entry per CDR3 protein. This sample has roughly 800,000 distinct CDR3 sequences, with 58% found just once. The sample taken for sequencing was blood. The origin of the receptors is a man in his thirties or forties in good health. The CDR3 runs from the conserved cysteine through the conserved F or W.

>15|TRBV7-9
CASSSPRQTLWAQYF
>15|TRBV2
CASTRSSGIGNEQFF
>16|TRBV10-3
CAISVSRGREGYEQYF
>15|TRBV10-3
CAISGLGGWNSPLHF
>13|TRBV19
CASSMALNTEAFF
>11|TRBV6-2/TRBV6-3
CASSQGPGQHF
>13|TRBV12-3/TRBV12-4
CASSEGGGNTIYF
>14|TRBV20-1
CSAMGRQNTDTQYF
>15|TRBV5-8
CASSLSGGGRNIQYF
>14|TRBV12-3/TRBV12-4
CASSLGTRGYEQYF
>15|TRBV11-2
CASSLDGLRTDTQYF
>11|TRBV10-3
CAIRGGEELFF
>13|TRBV7-2
CASTTGALYGYTF
>14|TRBV20-1
CSARAWDSTYEQYF
>13|TRBV2
CASSVITTGEQYF
>15|TRBV9
CASSVQRSGANVLTF
>14|TRBV12-3/TRBV12-4
CASTSGMGTGELFF
>14|TRBV20-1
CSASPTYQVLSAFF
>14|TRBV6-1
CASSAVGFGYEQYF
>12|TRBV3-1
CASSQDGWEQYF
>14|TRBV7-2
CASSLVIGGETQYF
>12|TRBV4-1
CASSHGGSEQFF
>14|TRBV24-1
CATSDLAGVTEQFF
>13|TRBV6-5
CASSYTGSRLQYF